Sequencing of this TCR beta chain was carried out in a study of long-term antiretroviral therapy in people with HIV. Researchers report immunoSEQ v3.0 was run at survey level. Only in-frame clones appear in the TCRdb table, and some are missing; sequencing was by immunoSEQ multiplex PCR. Of 20,000 to 25,000 clones listed, around 83% are singletons. From germline, CDR1 is SGHTA and CDR2 FQGNSA. V was clipped by 5 bases and J by 1 base; unmatched bases: 3. This CDR3 contains 14 residues. This material consisted of unsorted PBMCs, taken 0.4 years after starting antiretroviral therapy. The sequence was obtained from a man aged 45-65 years with HIV. V and J are TRBV7-2 and TRBJ2-3; TRBD2 matches 7 bases. The chain's CDR3 is CASSPLAGTDTQYF. The CDR3 DNA is TGTGCCAGCAGCCCGCTAGCGGGCACAGATACGCAGTATTTT.